The source of this T cell receptor beta chain is a study of blood T cell repertoires in COVID-19. Clones were sequenced by immunoSEQ multiplex PCR, and TCRdb holds only the in-frame ones, with some missing. The sample has approximately 47,000 clones; about four fifths are singletons. V was clipped by 7 bases and J by 4 bases, with 18 bases between them. CDR3 length: 15 amino acids. Germline CDR1 SGHTA, CDR2 FQGTGA. Material for sequencing was peripheral blood. This chain links TRBV7-3 with TRBJ2-3, with a possible D match to TRBD2 (6 bases). This TCR came from a man in his sixties with acute or convalescent COVID-19. DNA of the CDR3: TGTGCCAGCACCCGTCCGGGACTCAAGGCAGATACGCAGTATTTT. Amino acid sequence: CASTRPGLKADTQYF.